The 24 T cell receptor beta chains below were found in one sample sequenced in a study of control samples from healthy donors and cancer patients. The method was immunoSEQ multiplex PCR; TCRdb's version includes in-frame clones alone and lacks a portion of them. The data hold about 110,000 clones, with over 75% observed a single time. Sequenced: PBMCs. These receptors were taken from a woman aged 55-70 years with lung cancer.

The CDR3 DNA sequence: TGTGCCAGTAGTATCGGTTTCGCTGAAGCTTTCTTT. Protein: CASSIGFAEAFF. This chain joins TRBV19 and TRBJ1-1, with D unclear. The V and J ends lost 3 bases and 6 bases respectively, with 8 bases between them. CDR3 length: 12 residues. Germline-derived CDR1 and CDR2 are LNHDA and SQIVND (reference sequence).

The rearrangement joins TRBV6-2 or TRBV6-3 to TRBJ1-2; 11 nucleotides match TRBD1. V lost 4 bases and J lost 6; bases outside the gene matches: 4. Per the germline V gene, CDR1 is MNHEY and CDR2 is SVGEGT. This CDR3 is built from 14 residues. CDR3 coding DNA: TGTGCCAGCAGTTCCGGACAGGGGGCGGATGGCTACACCTTC. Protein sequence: CASSSGQGADGYTF.

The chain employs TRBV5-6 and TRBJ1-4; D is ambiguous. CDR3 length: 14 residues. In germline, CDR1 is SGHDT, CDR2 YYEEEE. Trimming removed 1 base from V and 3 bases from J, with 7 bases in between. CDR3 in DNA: TGTGCCAGCAGCTTGAGAGCCCCTAATGAAAAACTGTTTTTT. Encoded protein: CASSLRAPNEKLFF.

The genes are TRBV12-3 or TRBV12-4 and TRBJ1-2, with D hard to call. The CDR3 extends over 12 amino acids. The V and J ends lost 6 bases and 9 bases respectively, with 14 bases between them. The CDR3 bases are TGTGCCAGCAGCAGAGAGACGGGCAGCTACACCTTC. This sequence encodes CASSRETGSYTF.

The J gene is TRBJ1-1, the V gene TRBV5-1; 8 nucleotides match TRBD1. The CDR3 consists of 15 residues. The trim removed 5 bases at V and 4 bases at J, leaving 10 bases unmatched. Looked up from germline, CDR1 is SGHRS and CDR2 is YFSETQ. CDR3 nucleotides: TGCGCCAGCAGTTCGGATACACAGGGGGTCACTGAAGCTTTCTTT. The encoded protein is CASSSDTQGVTEAFF.

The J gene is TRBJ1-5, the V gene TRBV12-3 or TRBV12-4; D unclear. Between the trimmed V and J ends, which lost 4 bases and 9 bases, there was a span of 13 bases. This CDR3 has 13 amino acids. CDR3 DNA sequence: TGTGCCAGCAGTTCTACGGTGATGGGGCCCCAGCATTTT. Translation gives CASSSTVMGPQHF.

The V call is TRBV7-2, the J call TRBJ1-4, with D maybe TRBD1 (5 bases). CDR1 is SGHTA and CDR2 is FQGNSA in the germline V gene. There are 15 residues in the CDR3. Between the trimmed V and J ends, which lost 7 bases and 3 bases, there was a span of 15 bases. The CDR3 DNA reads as TGTGCCAGCACCGAGTTTGTACAGGCTAATGAAAAACTGTTTTTT. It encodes CASTEFVQANEKLFF.

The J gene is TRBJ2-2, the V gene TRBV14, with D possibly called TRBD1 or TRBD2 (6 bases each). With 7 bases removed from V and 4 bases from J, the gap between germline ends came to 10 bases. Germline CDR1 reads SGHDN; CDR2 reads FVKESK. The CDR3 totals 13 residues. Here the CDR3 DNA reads TGTGCCAGCAACGGGGGCACCACCGGGGAGCTGTTTTTT. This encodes CASNGGTTGELFF.

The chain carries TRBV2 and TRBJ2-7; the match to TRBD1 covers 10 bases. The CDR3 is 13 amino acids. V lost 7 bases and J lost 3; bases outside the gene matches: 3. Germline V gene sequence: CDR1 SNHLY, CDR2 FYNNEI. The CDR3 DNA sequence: TGTGCCAGCAATGGACAGGGGGACTACGAGCAGTACTTC. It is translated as CASNGQGDYEQYF.

The chain's CDR3 is CASSFTGPPKPYNSPLHF. The DNA of the CDR3 is TGTGCCAGCAGCTTCACAGGCCCTCCCAAACCCTATAATTCACCCCTCCACTTT. This chain uses TRBV7-8 with TRBJ1-6, with a possible D match to TRBD1 (5 bases). Deletions cut 3 bases from V and 2 bases from J, with 17 bases between. This CDR3 region has 18 residues. CDR1 SGHVS and CDR2 FQNEAQ come from the germline V gene. Full variable domain (outside the CDR3, taken from reference TRBV7-8 and TRBJ1-6): GAGVSQSPRYKVAKRGQDVALRCDPISGHVSLFWYQQALGQGPEFLTYFQNEAQLDKSGLPSDRFFAERPEGSVSTLKIQRTQQEDSAVYLCASSFTGPPKPYNSPLHFGNGTRLTVT.

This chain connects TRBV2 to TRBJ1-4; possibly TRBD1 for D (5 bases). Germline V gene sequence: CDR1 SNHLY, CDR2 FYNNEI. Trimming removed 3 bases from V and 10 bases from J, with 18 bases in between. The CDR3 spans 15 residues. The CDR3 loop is CASSEVTASDGKLFF. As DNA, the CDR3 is TGTGCCAGCAGTGAGGTGACAGCGTCTGATGGAAAACTGTTTTTT.

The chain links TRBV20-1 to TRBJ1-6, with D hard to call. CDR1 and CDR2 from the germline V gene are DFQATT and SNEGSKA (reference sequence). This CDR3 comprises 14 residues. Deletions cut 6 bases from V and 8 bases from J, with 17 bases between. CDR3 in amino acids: CSASSGNNDSPLHF. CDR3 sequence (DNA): TGCAGTGCGAGTTCGGGGAACAACGATTCACCCCTCCACTTT.

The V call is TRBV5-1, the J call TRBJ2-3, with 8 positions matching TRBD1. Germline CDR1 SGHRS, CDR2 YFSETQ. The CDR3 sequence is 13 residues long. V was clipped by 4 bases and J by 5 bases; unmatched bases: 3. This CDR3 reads CASSRTGQDTQYF. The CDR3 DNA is TGCGCCAGCAGCCGGACAGGGCAAGATACGCAGTATTTT.

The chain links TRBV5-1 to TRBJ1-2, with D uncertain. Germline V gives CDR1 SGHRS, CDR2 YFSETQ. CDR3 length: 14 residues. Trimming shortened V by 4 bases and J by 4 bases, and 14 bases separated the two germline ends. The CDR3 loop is CASSPGLDGYGYTF. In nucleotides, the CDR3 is TGCGCCAGCAGCCCCGGACTGGACGGCTATGGCTACACCTTC.

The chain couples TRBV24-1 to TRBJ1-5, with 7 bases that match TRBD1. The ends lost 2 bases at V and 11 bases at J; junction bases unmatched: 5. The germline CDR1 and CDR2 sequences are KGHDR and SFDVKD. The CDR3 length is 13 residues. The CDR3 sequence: CATSDSPTGTQHF. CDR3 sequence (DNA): TGTGCCACCAGTGATTCTCCGACAGGGACCCAGCATTTT.

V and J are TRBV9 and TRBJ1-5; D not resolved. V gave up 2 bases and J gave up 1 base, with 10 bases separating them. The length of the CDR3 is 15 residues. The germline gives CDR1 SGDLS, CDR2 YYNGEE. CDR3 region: CASSVSGGSNQPQHF. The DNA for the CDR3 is TGTGCCAGCAGCGTTTCCGGAGGAAGCAATCAGCCCCAGCATTTT. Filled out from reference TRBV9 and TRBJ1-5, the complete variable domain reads DSGVTQTPKHLITATGQRVTLRCSPRSGDLSVYWYQQSLDQGLQFLIQYYNGEERAKGNILERFSAQQFPDLHSELNLSSLELGDSALYFCASSVSGGSNQPQHFGDGTRLSIL.

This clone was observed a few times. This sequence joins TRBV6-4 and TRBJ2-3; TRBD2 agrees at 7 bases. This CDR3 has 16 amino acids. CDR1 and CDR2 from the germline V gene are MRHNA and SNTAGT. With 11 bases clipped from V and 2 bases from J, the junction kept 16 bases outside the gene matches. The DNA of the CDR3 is TGTGCCGTCCCGGGACTATGCATCACGGTCACAGATACGCAGTATTTT. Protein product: CAVPGLCITVTDTQYF.

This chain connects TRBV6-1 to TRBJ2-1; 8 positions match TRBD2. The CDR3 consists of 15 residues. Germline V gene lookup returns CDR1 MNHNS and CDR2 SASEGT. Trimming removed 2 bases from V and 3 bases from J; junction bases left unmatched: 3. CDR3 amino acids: CASSELSGSYNEQFF. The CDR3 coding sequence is TGTGCCAGCAGTGAACTGAGCGGGAGCTACAATGAGCAGTTCTTC.

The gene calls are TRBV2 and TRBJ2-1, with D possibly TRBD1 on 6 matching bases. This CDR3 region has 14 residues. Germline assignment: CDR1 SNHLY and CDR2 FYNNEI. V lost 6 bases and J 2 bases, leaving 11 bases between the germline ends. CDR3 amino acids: CASREQGAYNEQFF. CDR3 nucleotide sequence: TGTGCCAGCAGGGAACAGGGAGCCTACAATGAGCAGTTCTTC.

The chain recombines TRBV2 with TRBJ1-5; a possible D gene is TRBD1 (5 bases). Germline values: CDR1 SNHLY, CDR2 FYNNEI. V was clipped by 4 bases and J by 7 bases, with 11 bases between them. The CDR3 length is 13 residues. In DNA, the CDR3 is TGTGCCAGCAGTGCCAGGGAGGGGCAGCCCCAGCATTTT. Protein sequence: CASSAREGQPQHF.

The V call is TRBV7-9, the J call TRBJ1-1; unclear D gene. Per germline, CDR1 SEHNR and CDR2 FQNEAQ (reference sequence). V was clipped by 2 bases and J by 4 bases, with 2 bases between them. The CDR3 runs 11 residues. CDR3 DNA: TGTGCCAGCAGCTTACCCACTGAAGCTTTCTTT. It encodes CASSLPTEAFF.

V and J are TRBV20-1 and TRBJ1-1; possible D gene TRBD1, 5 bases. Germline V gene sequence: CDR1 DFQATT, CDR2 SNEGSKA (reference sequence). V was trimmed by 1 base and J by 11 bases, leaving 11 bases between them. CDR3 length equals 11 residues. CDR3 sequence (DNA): TGCAGTGCTAGAGGGGCGGGGCAGGCTTTCTTT. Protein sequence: CSARGAGQAFF.

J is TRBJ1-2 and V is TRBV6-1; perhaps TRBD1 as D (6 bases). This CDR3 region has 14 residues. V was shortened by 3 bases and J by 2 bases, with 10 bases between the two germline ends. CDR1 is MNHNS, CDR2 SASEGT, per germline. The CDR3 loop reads CASSDTGLNYGYTF. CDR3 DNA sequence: TGTGCCAGCAGTGACACAGGGCTCAACTATGGCTACACCTTC.

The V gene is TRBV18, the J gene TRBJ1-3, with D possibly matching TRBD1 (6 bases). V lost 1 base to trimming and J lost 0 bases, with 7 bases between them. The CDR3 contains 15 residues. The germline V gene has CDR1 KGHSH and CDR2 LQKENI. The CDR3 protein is CASSPQGDSGNTIYF. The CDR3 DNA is TGTGCCAGCTCACCACAGGGGGACTCTGGAAACACCATATATTTT.